This TCR beta chain was found in a study of blood T cell repertoires in COVID-19. Study details: The United States, Italy and Spain provided the acute and convalescent COVID-19 samples. Nucleic acid was either cDNA or gDNA, and it came from T cells, B-cell-depleted T cells, or PBMCs.

Authors' methods: Reference gene primer amplification gave estimated nucleated cell counts. Repertoires were generated with immunoSEQ multiplex PCR, while TCRdb's copy carries only in-frame clones and drops some. V and J calls and clone size come straight from that table; D and trimming were deduced from the DNA. Of about 90,000 clones in the sample, roughly nine tenths are singletons; the top ten hold 2.5% to 3.5%. Germline loops: CDR1 MRHNA, CDR2 SNTAGT. This CDR3 is built from 15 residues. The V segment lost 1 base and the J segment 3 bases; nucleotides outside the gene matches: 1. In its sample, this clone was seen a few times. Other nucleotide sequences in the sample specify the same CDR3. Patients at the Seattle site were enrolled during active infection and followed longitudinally.

What was sequenced was peripheral blood. The genes are TRBV6-4 and TRBJ2-3, with 10 bases aligning to TRBD2. This sequence originates from a man aged 50 or older with COVID-19, enrolled during active disease. CDR3 DNA sequence: TGTGCCAGCAGTGACTTAGCGGGGGGTACAGATACGCAGTATTTT. Amino acids: CASSDLAGGTDTQYF.